Following are 10 T cell receptor beta chains from one sample sequenced in a study of T cells in Graves' hyperthyroidism and ophthalmopathy. Amplification of TCR beta CDR3 regions was performed using RNA transcripts as template. An initial round of RT-PCR targeting the TCR CDR3 relied on the HTBI primer set. TCRdb reprocessed the multiplex PCR reads via MiXCR and lists one record per CDR3 protein. The top ten hold about two fifths of the sample, which has a few hundred thousand distinct CDR3 sequences, 46% seen once. Sequenced sample: peripheral blood or thyroid tissue (not recorded which). These TCRs come from an adult woman with Graves' disease, either hyperthyroidism or ophthalmopathy (not recorded which).

This clonotype was counted ten times or more. The rearrangement links TRBV11-2 to TRBJ1-2, with D possibly TRBD1 on 5 matching bases. V lost 5 bases to trimming and J lost 3 bases, with 16 bases between them. There are 15 residues in the CDR3. Per germline, CDR1 SGHAT and CDR2 FQNNGV. The CDR3 protein is CASSPTRGAHYGYTF. The CDR3 DNA follows: TGTGCCAGCAGCCCCACCCGGGGCGCTCACTATGGCTACACCTTC.

The genes are TRBV12-3 or TRBV12-4 and TRBJ2-5; D is ambiguous. V lost 5 bases to trimming and J lost 4 bases, with 8 bases between them. CDR3 length: 12 amino acids. The CDR3, as DNA: TGTGCCAGCAGTCCGCCTTTAGAGACCCAGTACTTC. It yields the protein CASSPPLETQYF.

This clonotype was counted ten times or more. The chain couples TRBV2 to TRBJ1-1; D remains unclear. The V gene's germline CDR1 is SNHLY and CDR2 FYNNEI. Trimming left V 7 bases short and J 0 bases short, with 9 bases between. This CDR3 has 13 amino acids. CDR3 amino acids: CASTTKMNTEAFF. The CDR3 DNA is TGTGCCAGCACCACCAAGATGAACACTGAAGCTTTCTTT.

The rearrangement joins TRBV7-8 to TRBJ1-6; no clear D. This CDR3 contains 14 residues. V lost 3 bases and J 10 bases, leaving 13 bases between the germline ends. CDR1 is SGHVS and CDR2 is FQNEAQ in the germline V gene. The CDR3 region has the DNA TGTGCCAGCAGCTTCTCGCTGGCAGGATCACCCCTCCACTTT. Protein product: CASSFSLAGSPLHF.

The rearrangement uses TRBV14 and TRBJ1-2, with a tentative D call TRBD1 (5 bases). CDR1 SGHDN and CDR2 FVKESK come from the germline V gene. The CDR3 spans 13 residues. Trimming stripped 1 base from V and 10 bases from J, with 13 bases between. CDR3 in amino acids: CASSQGRVDVYTF. CDR3 in DNA: TGTGCCAGCAGCCAAGGCAGGGTCGATGTCTACACCTTC.

This clonotype was seen ten or more times. The CDR3 nucleotides read TGTGCCAGCAGCCCAGGGACCGGTCAGCCCCAGCATTTT. Translation gives CASSPGTGQPQHF. The chain links TRBV3-1 to TRBJ1-5; TRBD1 is a possible D gene (5 bases). Germline V gene lookup returns CDR1 LGHDT and CDR2 YNNKEL (reference sequence). The CDR3 runs 13 residues. With 4 bases removed from V and 6 bases from J, the gap between germline ends came to 10 bases.

CDR3 in DNA: TGCAGTGAGCTAGCGGAGTCAATAGAGACCCAGTACTTC. This codes for CSELAESIETQYF. The chain employs TRBV20-1 and TRBJ2-5, with 7 nucleotides matching TRBD2. This CDR3 has 13 amino acids. V gave up 7 bases and J gave up 4 bases; unmatched junction bases: 9. Per germline, CDR1 DFQATT and CDR2 SNEGSKA (reference sequence).

The chain is built from TRBV30 and TRBJ1-2, with a weak D call TRBD1 (5 bases). The CDR3 is 14 amino acids. The V gene's germline CDR1 is GTSNPN and CDR2 SVGIG (reference sequence). Between the trimmed V and J ends, which lost 1 base and 11 bases, there was a span of 20 bases. The CDR3 protein is CAWSDMGTAAVYTF. In DNA form, the CDR3 reads TGTGCCTGGAGTGACATGGGGACCGCGGCCGTATACACCTTC.

This clonotype was seen only a few times. This chain uses TRBV30 with TRBJ1-1; D remains unclear. CDR3 length: 15 residues. Germline CDR1 GTSNPN, CDR2 SVGIG (reference sequence). Trimming took off 2 bases at V and 0 bases at J, with 13 bases between the two ends. The CDR3 DNA follows: TGTGCCTGGAGTCTCCTCAGGAAGATGAACACTGAAGCTTTCTTT. Residues: CAWSLLRKMNTEAFF.

The rearrangement joins TRBV6-1 to TRBJ1-4; D ambiguous. V gave up 6 bases and J gave up 0 bases, with 11 bases separating them. CDR1 is MNHNS, CDR2 SASEGT, per germline. The CDR3 is 15 amino acids. Here the CDR3 DNA reads TGTGCCAGCAGGATTTCCGGGGCAACTAATGAAAAACTGTTTTTT. The encoded protein is CASRISGATNEKLFF.